This TCR beta chain originates from a study of blood T cell repertoires in COVID-19. The overall study: Sources were T cells, B-cell-depleted T cells, or PBMCs; the material itself was cDNA or gDNA.

V gave up 0 bases and J gave up 0 bases, with 2 bases separating them. CDR3 length: 14 amino acids. Germline V CDR1 and CDR2: MNHEY, SMNVEV (reference sequence). The method was immunoSEQ multiplex PCR; TCRdb's version includes in-frame clones alone and lacks a portion of them. This sample has around 300,000 clones; more than 80% occur once, and the top ten carry approximately 6.5%. J is TRBJ2-2 and V is TRBV27; D unresolved. The receptor was isolated from a woman in her forties or fifties with COVID-19, enrolled during active disease. Input material: peripheral blood. The CDR3 nucleotides read TGTGCCAGCAGTTTATCCGCGAACACCGGGGAGCTGTTTTTT. Protein product: CASSLSANTGELFF.